This paragraph covers one T cell receptor beta chain sequence. Its antigen remains unknown. The junction does not match germline at one end; this may be a read error. The CDR3 has 15 residues. CDR1 and CDR2 (germline): ENHRY, SYGVKD. TCRdb passed the RT-PCR reads through MiXCR, listing each CDR3 protein once. This sample has over 300,000 distinct CDR3 sequences, with 21% found just once. The source of the sample is a study of response to subunit inactivated influenza vaccine. Findings and limits, study-wide: Authors suggested seasonal influenza vaccinations each recruit few new T cells.

The chain has TRBV10-3 and TRBJ1-5; D gene unclear. This sequence was found in a man aged 45 to 75 who received an inactivated influenza vaccine. Sequenced material: PBMCs from blood, taken about 20 months after vaccination. The CDR3 DNA follows: TGTGCCATCGGTGAAAGAGGATATGGGAATCAGCCCCAGCATTTT. Translation gives CAIGERGYGNQPQHF.